The 28 T cell receptor beta chains below all came from one sample that was sequenced in a study of blood T cell repertoires in COVID-19. The method was immunoSEQ multiplex PCR; TCRdb's version includes in-frame clones alone and lacks a portion of them. The table includes under 30,000 clones, around 83% detected once. Sequencing was performed on peripheral blood. The receptor source for this set is a human donor in a cohort sampled during active COVID-19.

The chain recombines TRBV5-1 with TRBJ1-1, with D possibly being TRBD1 (5 bases). There are 16 residues in the CDR3. V was trimmed by 1 base and J by 0 bases, leaving 13 bases between them. CDR1 and CDR2 from the germline V gene are SGHRS and YFSETQ. The chain's CDR3 is CASSLSVQGMNTEAFF. The CDR3, as DNA: TGCGCCAGCAGCTTGAGCGTGCAGGGAATGAACACTGAAGCTTTCTTT.

The sample holds a few counts of this clone. The chain uses TRBV18 and TRBJ2-1; D might be TRBD1 (5 bases). The V gene lost 1 base and the J gene lost 5 bases, with 6 bases spanning the gap. The CDR3 has 13 residues. The germline V gene encodes CDR1 KGHSH and CDR2 LQKENI. The CDR3 nucleotides are TGTGCCAGCTCACCACGCAGGGACAATGAGCAGTTCTTC. Its protein is CASSPRRDNEQFF.

The V and J genes are TRBV19 and TRBJ1-4; 7 positions agree with TRBD1. The CDR3 is 16 amino acids. Trimming at V came to 4 bases and at J to 5 bases, leaving 10 bases not matched to a gene. Germline values: CDR1 LNHDA, CDR2 SQIVND (reference sequence). Written as DNA, the CDR3 is TGTGCCAGTAGTAGTGACAGGGAAGGTCTAAATGAAAAACTGTTTTTT. This translates into CASSSDREGLNEKLFF.

The chain couples TRBV6-2 or TRBV6-3 to TRBJ2-6, with D possibly matching TRBD1 (6 bases). Trimming removed 1 base at V and 0 bases at J, with 7 bases between. The germline CDR1 and CDR2 sequences are MNHEY and SVGEGT. The CDR3 length is 16 residues. The CDR3 sequence: CASSYLQGSGANVLTF. CDR3 DNA sequence: TGTGCCAGCAGTTACTTACAGGGCTCTGGGGCCAACGTCCTGACTTTC.

The rearrangement links TRBV5-1 to TRBJ2-7; 7 bases are a match to TRBD2. Germline CDR1 is SGHRS and CDR2 is YFSETQ. CDR3 length: 15 residues. V lost 0 bases and J lost 7; bases outside the gene matches: 10. The CDR3 sequence is CASSLGAGDPGEQYF. The CDR3, as DNA: TGCGCCAGCAGCTTGGGGGCGGGGGACCCGGGGGAGCAGTACTTC.

CDR3 DNA sequence: TGTGCCAGCAGTTTAGGTCAGGGGGCAGGAGGCTACACCTTC. Residues: CASSLGQGAGGYTF. The chain has TRBV27 and TRBJ1-2, with TRBD1 matching over 8 bases. Germline trimming cut 2 bases from V and 8 bases from J; bases unmatched to any gene: 7. Germline CDR1 is MNHEY and CDR2 is SMNVEV (reference sequence). This CDR3 is built from 14 residues.

The V and J genes are TRBV6-5 and TRBJ1-3; possible D gene TRBD1, 5 bases. Germline CDR1 MNHEY, CDR2 SVGAGI. There are 15 residues in the CDR3. The V end was cut by 0 bases, the J end by 3 bases, with 9 bases between. The DNA for the CDR3 is TGTGCCAGCAGTTACTCCTCAGGGATTGGAAACACCATATATTTT. Protein: CASSYSSGIGNTIYF.

The genes are TRBV30 and TRBJ2-1; a possible D gene is TRBD2 (5 bases). Deletions cut 0 bases from V and 0 bases from J, with 24 bases between. This CDR3 is built from 20 residues. Germline V lookup: CDR1 GTSNPN, CDR2 SVGIG (reference sequence). This CDR3 is CAWSVDPRSSFRSSYNEQFF. The CDR3 DNA reads as TGTGCCTGGAGTGTAGATCCTCGATCTAGCTTTAGGAGCTCCTACAATGAGCAGTTCTTC.

This sequence joins TRBV15 and TRBJ2-1; D remains ambiguous. The CDR3 extends over 14 amino acids. The V end was cut by 1 base, the J end by 8 bases, with 12 bases between. Germline lookup yields CDR1 LNHNV and CDR2 YYDKDF (reference sequence). This CDR3 reads CATSRGQGLDEQFF. In nucleotides, the CDR3 is TGTGCCACCAGCAGAGGGCAAGGTCTAGATGAGCAGTTCTTC.

The CDR3 DNA reads as TGTGCCAGCTCACCAGCCCGACAGGTCTCTGGAAACACCATATATTTT. It translates to CASSPARQVSGNTIYF. This chain joins TRBV18 and TRBJ1-3; tentatively, D is TRBD1 (6 bases). CDR1 is KGHSH and CDR2 is LQKENI in the germline V gene. V was shortened by 2 bases and J by 0 bases, with 11 bases between the two germline ends. The CDR3 loop spans 16 amino acids.

The V gene is TRBV9, the J gene TRBJ2-7; D may be TRBD2 (6 bases). The CDR3 contains 15 residues. V lost 3 bases to trimming and J lost 4 bases, with 17 bases between them. Germline lookup yields CDR1 SGDLS and CDR2 YYNGEE. CDR3 protein: CASSALAEPGYEQYF. CDR3 nucleotides: TGTGCCAGCAGCGCTTTAGCGGAGCCCGGGTACGAGCAGTACTTC.

The chain has TRBV5-4 and TRBJ1-1, with TRBD1 matching over 8 bases. Germline V gene sequence: CDR1 SGHNT, CDR2 YYREEE (reference sequence). The junction had 5 bases not matched to a gene; V was cut back by 3 bases and J by 1 base. The CDR3 spans 15 residues. The CDR3 region is CASSWTGLGNTEAFF. In DNA, the CDR3 is TGTGCCAGCAGCTGGACAGGGTTGGGGAACACTGAAGCTTTCTTT.

The chain links TRBV20-1 to TRBJ2-1, with 9 bases lining up with TRBD2. Germline V gene data show CDR1 as DFQATT and CDR2 as SNEGSKA (reference sequence). This CDR3 spans 14 amino acids. J gave up 6 bases and V 3 bases, and 6 bases lay outside the gene matches. This CDR3 reads CSASNSGRFNEQFF. CDR3 nucleotide sequence: TGCAGTGCTAGTAATAGCGGGAGATTCAATGAGCAGTTCTTC.

The rearrangement links TRBV6-1 to TRBJ1-2, with TRBD1 as a possible D gene (5 bases). V was shortened by 2 bases and J by 2 bases, with 18 bases between the two germline ends. The CDR3 is made up of 17 amino acids. Germline CDR1 is MNHNS and CDR2 is SASEGT. The CDR3 coding sequence is TGTGCCAGCAGTGAACCCTTCCGGGGGAAGGACAACTATGGCTACACCTTC. Protein sequence: CASSEPFRGKDNYGYTF.

In its sample, this clone was seen once. The chain has TRBV6-5 and TRBJ2-7; 7 bases map to TRBD1. The CDR3 is made up of 15 amino acids. Unmatched junction bases numbered 12, after V lost 6 bases and J lost 4 bases. Germline assignment: CDR1 MNHEY and CDR2 SVGAGI. As DNA, the CDR3 is TGTGCCAGCAGCCCCATCACAGGGGAGAGGTACGAGCAGTACTTC. Translating gives CASSPITGERYEQYF.

This chain uses TRBV7-9 with TRBJ2-2; 8 positions match TRBD2. CDR3 length: 15 amino acids. The germline CDR1 and CDR2 sequences are SEHNR and FQNEAQ (reference sequence). The V gene end was trimmed by 1 base and the J gene end by 5 bases; junction bases not matched to a gene: 3. The CDR3 coding sequence is TGTGCCAGCAGCTTAGAAGCGGGGGTAACCGGGGAGCTGTTTTTT. Translation: CASSLEAGVTGELFF.

This clone was picked up a small number of times. The J gene is TRBJ1-5, the V gene TRBV6-2 or TRBV6-3; possible D gene TRBD1, 6 bases. V was pared by 6 bases and J by 6 bases, with 15 bases between. CDR1 MNHEY and CDR2 SVGEGT come from the germline V gene. The CDR3 runs to 14 residues. The DNA for the CDR3 is TGTGCCAGCAGCTATACAGGGTCGGGTCAGCCCCAGCATTTT. This encodes CASSYTGSGQPQHF.

CDR3 sequence reads: CASSWIAGGPGNEQFF. The CDR3 DNA follows: TGTGCCAGCAGTTGGATAGCGGGGGGGCCGGGCAATGAGCAGTTCTTC. V usage is TRBV27 and J usage is TRBJ2-1; 11 bases fit TRBD2. V was clipped by 4 bases and J by 6 bases; unmatched bases: 8. Germline CDR1 reads MNHEY; CDR2 reads SMNVEV (reference sequence). The CDR3 consists of 16 residues.

The V and J genes are TRBV18 and TRBJ1-4; no firm D call. The germline gives CDR1 KGHSH, CDR2 LQKENI. The CDR3 runs 13 residues. Trimming pared 2 bases from V and 6 bases from J, leaving 7 bases between. The CDR3 region is CASSPRRDEKLFF. CDR3 sequence (DNA): TGTGCCAGCTCACCAAGGCGGGATGAAAAACTGTTTTTT.

The rearrangement joins TRBV27 to TRBJ1-2; 11 bases agree with TRBD1. Germline CDR1 reads MNHEY; CDR2 reads SMNVEV (reference sequence). CDR3 length: 15 amino acids. V lost 5 bases, J lost 7 bases, and 9 bases stayed unmatched. The CDR3 nucleotides read TGTGCCAGCAGTATGGAGGGACAGGGGGTAGGTGGCTACACCTTC. Its protein product is CASSMEGQGVGGYTF.

The V call is TRBV11-3, the J call TRBJ2-1; 14 positions agree with TRBD2. The trim removed 0 bases at V and 5 bases at J, leaving 3 bases unmatched. CDR3 length: 17 residues. Germline V gene sequence: CDR1 SGHNT, CDR2 YENEEA. The CDR3 DNA sequence: TGTGCCAGCAGCTTAGACCCGACTAGCGGGGGGGACAATGAGCAGTTCTTC. It codes for CASSLDPTSGGDNEQFF.

The genes are TRBV4-1 and TRBJ2-3; 10 bases fit TRBD2. V lost 4 bases, J lost 3 bases, and 4 bases stayed unmatched. Per germline, CDR1 MGHRA and CDR2 YSYEKL. This CDR3 has 15 amino acids. The CDR3 DNA sequence: TGCGCCAGCAGCCGGACTAGCGGTTCTACAGATACGCAGTATTTT. Its protein product is CASSRTSGSTDTQYF.

V gene TRBV4-2 combines with J gene TRBJ2-3; D not certain. Trimming removed 0 bases at V and 4 bases at J, with 11 bases between. The germline CDR1 and CDR2 sequences are LGHNA and YNFKEQ. The CDR3 is 15 residues long. The CDR3 DNA follows: TGTGCCAGCAGCCAAGATGGAAGAGGCCCAGATACGCAGTATTTT. Translating it yields CASSQDGRGPDTQYF.

The CDR3 region has the DNA TGCGCCAGCAGCCAAGGTGTCCCCGGGACAGGTAACACTGAAGCTTTCTTT. Amino acids: CASSQGVPGTGNTEAFF. The V call is TRBV4-1, the J call TRBJ1-1; 8 nucleotides line up with TRBD1. V shed 1 base, J shed 2 bases, and the junction held 9 bases outside the gene matches. Per the germline V gene, CDR1 is MGHRA and CDR2 is YSYEKL. The CDR3 has 17 amino acids.

This clone appeared once. The chain carries TRBV3-1 (or the pseudogene TRBV3-2) and TRBJ2-1; D not resolved. Germline V gene lookup returns CDR1 LGHDT and CDR2 YNNKEL (reference sequence). Trimming removed 0 bases at V and 5 bases at J, with 23 bases between. The CDR3 length is 19 residues. CDR3 residues: CASSQDMERAITTHNEQFF. CDR3 DNA: TGTGCCAGCAGCCAAGATATGGAGCGAGCAATAACCACCCACAATGAGCAGTTCTTC.

The CDR3 reads CASSLVLGAGEQFF. CDR3 DNA sequence: TGTGCCAGCAGCTTAGTCTTGGGCGCGGGAGAGCAGTTCTTC. V is TRBV7-9 and J is TRBJ2-1; weak D call: TRBD2 (6 bases). The V and J ends lost 1 base and 10 bases respectively, with 14 bases between them. The CDR3 totals 14 residues. CDR1 and CDR2 (germline): SEHNR, FQNEAQ (reference sequence). The full variable domain, its missing parts supplied by reference TRBV7-9 and TRBJ2-1, is DTGVSQNPRHKITKRGQNVTFRCDPISEHNRLYWYRQTLGQGPEFLTYFQNEAQLEKSRLLSDRFSAERPKGSFSTLEIQRTEQGDSAMYLCASSLVLGAGEQFFGPGTRLTVL.

The chain recombines TRBV30 with TRBJ1-2; D gene ambiguous. The CDR3 is made up of 13 amino acids. Germline CDR1 is GTSNPN and CDR2 is SVGIG (reference sequence). The V end lost 3 bases, the J end lost 5 bases, and 13 bases lay between the germline ends. CDR3 in amino acids: CAWSSVTGYGYTF. The CDR3 DNA is TGTGCCTGGAGCAGTGTGACGGGATATGGCTACACCTTC.

The chain links TRBV7-9 to TRBJ2-1, with a tentative D call TRBD1 (5 bases). This CDR3 spans 16 amino acids. V was cut by 9 bases and J by 4 bases, with 22 bases left in between. Germline assignment: CDR1 SEHNR and CDR2 FQNEAQ (reference sequence). This CDR3 is CASLVSQDKFYNEQFF. The CDR3 DNA reads as TGTGCCAGTTTAGTCAGCCAGGACAAATTTTACAATGAGCAGTTCTTC.